This T cell receptor beta chain appears in the sequencing data of a study of cytomegalovirus exposure and HLA in healthy donors. Across the study: Per a later analysis, the 550 to 850 first-cohort and 95 to 150 validation repertoires shared one platform. General observations from the study: The TCR clusters that emerged in the first cohort tended, a later analysis found, to co-occur in the roughly 110 validation repertoires. Rarity marked most TCR sequences, yet some public TCRs occurred in many donors. Three chains tied to CMV proved CMV antigen-specific in vitro.

Details on this clone: Antigen: not known.

The assay was immunoSEQ multiplex PCR, and TCRdb's table has in-frame clones only and misses some. This sample has 300,000 to 400,000 clones; nearly 90% occur once, and the top ten carry around 0.88%. The V gene's germline CDR1 is SGDLS and CDR2 YYNGEE. V was cut by 3 bases and J by 4 bases, with 13 bases left in between. The CDR3 is 14 residues long. This receptor was taken from a man younger than 45 in good health and CMV-seronegative. The sequenced sample was PBMCs. The chain uses TRBV9 and TRBJ2-5; TRBD2 might be the D (6 bases). The CDR3 is CASSGGTARETQYF. The CDR3 DNA reads as TGTGCCAGCAGCGGGGGGACTGCACGAGAGACCCAGTACTTC.